These T cell receptor beta chains were read from a single sample in a study of blood T cell repertoires in COVID-19. Assay: immunoSEQ multiplex PCR; the TCRdb copy retains only in-frame clones and omits some. The top ten clones hold around 2.6% of a sample with about 75,000 clones, approximately 87% of them seen once. The sequenced sample was peripheral blood. The receptor source for this set is a human donor in a cohort sampled during active COVID-19. CDR3s include the opening cysteine and the closing phenylalanine or tryptophan. The D gene is left open where the match is weak. Only part of the rows carry a size: once, few, many, or a class if the clone is expanded.

j_call | cdr3_length | clone_size | d_call | v_call | cdr3_aa | cdr3_nt
TRBJ2-4 | 14 | - | - | TRBV29-1 | CSVAGRGGKNIQYF | TGCAGTGTCGCGGGGCGCGGTGGCAAAAACATTCAGTACTTC
TRBJ1-5 | 16 | - | - | TRBV7-2 | CASSPRWGGPNQPQHF | TGTGCCAGCAGCCCACGATGGGGGGGCCCCAATCAGCCCCAGCATTTT
TRBJ2-7 | 15 | - | - | TRBV15 | CATSARPSAAYEQYF | TGTGCCACCAGCGCGCGCCCGAGCGCTGCCTACGAGCAGTACTTC
TRBJ2-3 | 16 | - | TRBD2 | TRBV4-1 | CASSQGASGYTDTQYF | TGCGCCAGCAGCCAAGGGGCTAGCGGGTACACAGATACGCAGTATTTT
TRBJ1-2 | 14 | - | - | TRBV5-1 | CASSLDGGRAGYTF | TGCGCCAGCAGCTTGGACGGGGGGCGGGCTGGCTACACCTTC
TRBJ2-7 | 13 | - | - | TRBV6-5 | CASSTTGLSEQYF | TGTGCCAGCAGTACCACGGGACTCTCCGAGCAGTACTTC
TRBJ1-2 | 15 | - | - | TRBV6-1 | CASSEHPGSNYGYTF | TGTGCCAGCAGTGAACACCCAGGGTCCAACTATGGCTACACCTTC
TRBJ2-6 | 15 | once | - | TRBV4-3 | CASSQDGTGANVLTF | TGCGCCAGCAGCCAAGACGGGACTGGGGCCAACGTCCTGACTTTC
TRBJ1-5 | 15 | - | - | TRBV9 | CASSDGTIINQPQHF | TGTGCCAGCAGCGACGGGACAATCATCAATCAGCCCCAGCATTTT
TRBJ2-3 | 14 | - | TRBD1 | TRBV11-2 | CASTNGQGADTQYF | TGTGCCAGCACCAACGGACAGGGGGCAGATACGCAGTATTTT
TRBJ2-5 | 15 | - | TRBD1 | TRBV5-1 | CASSWGTGEKETQYF | TGCGCCAGCAGCTGGGGGACAGGCGAAAAAGAGACCCAGTACTTC